The T cell receptor beta chain under discussion was sequenced for a study of beta chain features in type 1 diabetes. Points from the study as a whole: The naive, central memory and Treg TCRB repertoires showed an apparent similarity that was greater among patients than among healthy donors.

The sample holds a few counts of this clone. The target antigen is unknown. V was trimmed by 7 bases and J by 0 bases, leaving 20 bases between them. Germline assignment: CDR1 SEHNR and CDR2 FQNEAQ (reference sequence). The CDR3 is 17 amino acids. The isolated RNA, all of it, was reverse transcribed, so expressed TCRB transcripts were what got sequenced. Measured with immunoSEQ multiplex PCR; TCRdb has only the in-frame clones, and not every one. This table has 850,000 to 900,000 clones, roughly 16% appearing once. The sequence was collected from a young woman in good health. The sample taken for sequencing was naive CD4+ T cells from blood. The chain couples TRBV7-9 to TRBJ2-3; tentative D call: TRBD2 (6 bases). The CDR3 DNA sequence: TGTGCCAGCACCGCAACCGGTAGCGGAGGGAGCACAGATACGCAGTATTTT. Translated, it gives CASTATGSGGSTDTQYF.